The rows below give T cell receptor beta chains drawn from one sample of a study of a mutant IDH1 vaccine in newly diagnosed glioma. Measured with immunoSEQ multiplex PCR; TCRdb has only the in-frame clones, and not every one. The sample carries tens of thousands of clones, about four fifths recorded once. The sequencing here drew on PBMCs, taken from a glioma patient treated with radiotherapy, temozolomide or both. These receptors originate from a man in his forties or fifties with glioma. Some clones in this sample may be carry-over from other donors' samples. Both conserved end residues are part of each CDR3. Each record gives: D gene, V gene, J gene, CDR3 protein, CDR3 DNA. The D gene is left open where the match is weak.

-	TRBV28	TRBJ1-4	CASSLVQQGEKLFF	TGTGCCAGCAGTTTAGTGCAGCAAGGAGAAAAACTGTTTTTT
-	TRBV13	TRBJ1-2	CASSLGRNYGYTF	TGTGCCAGCAGCTTAGGCCGGAACTATGGCTACACCTTC
-	TRBV18	TRBJ2-2	CASSPPPGASTGELFF	TGTGCCAGCTCACCACCGCCAGGGGCGAGTACCGGGGAGCTGTTTTTT
-	TRBV9	TRBJ1-6	CASSVFGQNNSPLHF	TGTGCCAGCAGCGTTTTTGGACAGAATAATTCACCCCTCCACTTT
TRBD1	TRBV5-1	TRBJ2-5	CASRSDRGYQETQYF	TGCGCCAGCAGGTCGGACAGGGGGTACCAAGAGACCCAGTACTTC
-	TRBV15	TRBJ1-2	CATRGGRNNYGYTF	TGTGCCACCAGGGGAGGCAGAAATAACTATGGCTACACCTTC
TRBD1	TRBV30	TRBJ1-5	CAWSGTGSNQPQHF	TGTGCCTGGAGCGGGACAGGTAGCAATCAGCCCCAGCATTTT
TRBD2	TRBV11-2	TRBJ2-7	CASSFGGIGSYEQYF	TGTGCCAGCAGCTTCGGGGGGATCGGCAGTTACGAGCAGTACTTC
-	TRBV30	TRBJ1-1	CAWSAGTLNTEAFF	TGTGCCTGGAGTGCTGGGACGCTGAACACTGAAGCTTTCTTT
-	TRBV5-1	TRBJ2-7	CASSGTSYEQYF	TGCGCCAGCAGCGGAACCTCCTACGAGCAGTACTTC
-	TRBV2	TRBJ1-2	CASTTRVFNYGYTF	TGTGCCAGCACCACTAGAGTATTTAACTATGGCTACACCTTC
-	TRBV6-5	TRBJ2-5	CASSYSTNRGGETQYF	TGTGCCAGCAGTTACTCGACGAACAGGGGGGGAGAGACCCAGTACTTC
-	TRBV15	TRBJ1-2	CATSTWGGDGYGYTF	TGTGCCACCAGCACGTGGGGCGGGGATGGATATGGCTACACCTTC